These T cell receptor beta chains were read from a single sample in a study of blood T cell repertoires in COVID-19. The data were produced by immunoSEQ multiplex PCR, yet TCRdb's version contains in-frame clones alone and is incomplete. This table holds about 300,000 clones, approximately 88% found once. The specimen sequenced was peripheral blood. Receptors originate from a young man with active or convalescent COVID-19. CDR3s include the opening cysteine and the closing phenylalanine or tryptophan. D genes are given only for firm matches. The size field is filled for only some rows; it gives once, few, many or a size class.

TRBV29-1	-	-	TRBJ1-2	TGCAGCGTCCCCTCATCCGGGACATTCTATGGCTACACCTTC	CSVPSSGTFYGYTF
TRBV5-4	-	TRBD2	TRBJ2-5	TGTGCCAGCAGCTCGAAAGCGGGGGGGACCCAAGAGACCCAGTACTTC	CASSSKAGGTQETQYF
TRBV5-3	-	TRBD1	TRBJ2-2	TGTGCCAGAAGCTCGGGACAGGGGTTGACCGGGGAGCTGTTTTTT	CARSSGQGLTGELFF
TRBV27	-	-	TRBJ2-3	TGTGCCAGCAGTTTTTCTATATCTAGCACAGATACGCAGTATTTT	CASSFSISSTDTQYF
TRBV6-5	-	TRBD1	TRBJ1-4	TGTGCCAGCAGTTACTCGGGACAGGGGGGGGAAAAACTGTTTTTT	CASSYSGQGGEKLFF
TRBV6-1	-	-	TRBJ2-6	TGTGCCAGCAGTGAAGCGCGCGGATCCGGGGCCAACGTCCTGACTTTC	CASSEARGSGANVLTF
TRBV3-1/TRBV3-2	-	TRBD2	TRBJ2-3	TGTGCCAGCAGCCCACCTAGCGGGGGGCCAAGCACAGATACGCAGTATTTT	CASSPPSGGPSTDTQYF
TRBV5-1	-	TRBD1	TRBJ1-1	TGCGCCAGCAGCGGGGGACAGGGGGCCGGCACTGAAGCTTTCTTT	CASSGGQGAGTEAFF
TRBV5-4	-	TRBD1	TRBJ1-3	TGTGCCAGCAGCGCCGACAGGGACTCTGGAAACACCATATATTTT	CASSADRDSGNTIYF
TRBV11-2	-	-	TRBJ1-5	TGTGCCAGCAGCAAAGAAACAGGGTGGGGGAATCAGCCCCAGCATTTT	CASSKETGWGNQPQHF
TRBV4-3	-	-	TRBJ2-7	TGCGCCAGCAGCCAACGTACTCAGGGGTTCGTGAACGAGCAGTACTTC	CASSQRTQGFVNEQYF
TRBV15	-	TRBD1	TRBJ1-4	TGTGCCACCAGCAGTACAGGGGATGGTAATGAAAAACTGTTTTTT	CATSSTGDGNEKLFF
TRBV9	-	TRBD1	TRBJ2-7	TGTGCCAGCAGCGGACGAATCGCCGGGACAGGGGACTCCTACGAGCAGTACTTC	CASSGRIAGTGDSYEQYF
TRBV19	-	-	TRBJ2-4	TGTGCCAGTAGTATAGCCCCAGGGGGGAACATTCAGTACTTC	CASSIAPGGNIQYF
TRBV4-1	-	-	TRBJ2-5	TGCGCCAGCAGCCAAGTCTTTTTTGAGACCCAGTACTTC	CASSQVFFETQYF
TRBV19	-	-	TRBJ1-1	TGTGCCAGTAGTTTGGGGGGAGAAGCTTTCTTT	CASSLGGEAFF
TRBV6-4	few	TRBD2	TRBJ2-1	TGTGCCAGCAGTGACGAAGCGGGGGGATCGGTGAATGAGCAGTTCTTC	CASSDEAGGSVNEQFF
TRBV4-1	-	TRBD2	TRBJ2-1	TGCGCCAGCAGCCAAGGGCCATTGGGGACTAGCGCTTTAACAGTCGATGAGCAGTTCTTC	CASSQGPLGTSALTVDEQFF
TRBV9	-	TRBD1	TRBJ2-3	TGTGCCAGCAGCGGAACCGGGACAGGGTCAGATACGCAGTATTTT	CASSGTGTGSDTQYF
TRBV27	-	TRBD1	TRBJ1-2	TGTGCCAGCAGTTCCCTAGGACAGGGAAATGGCTACACCTTC	CASSSLGQGNGYTF
TRBV5-1	-	-	TRBJ2-4	TGCGCCAGCAGCTTGGATAACTTAGCCAAAAACATTCAGTACTTC	CASSLDNLAKNIQYF
TRBV7-9	-	-	TRBJ2-7	TGTGCCAGCAGCTTTGAGGGTCAACCAATCTACTCCTACGAGCAGTACTTC	CASSFEGQPIYSYEQYF
TRBV6-2/TRBV6-3	-	-	TRBJ2-7	TGTGCCAGCGGCCGTTTTTATAGCGGCTTTAGAGAGCAGTACTTC	CASGRFYSGFREQYF
TRBV9	-	-	TRBJ1-3	TGTGCCAGCAGCGTCGGGGGGACCGGAAACACCATATATTTT	CASSVGGTGNTIYF
TRBV19	-	-	TRBJ2-2	TGTGCCAGTAGGGGGGCAGATCCGAACACCGGGGAGCTGTTTTTT	CASRGADPNTGELFF
TRBV7-2	-	TRBD1	TRBJ1-1	TGTGCCAGCAGCCGGCGACAGGGAGGCGACACTGAAGCTTTCTTT	CASSRRQGGDTEAFF
TRBV9	-	TRBD2	TRBJ2-1	TGTGCCAGCAGCGGGACTAGCGGGGTGTACAATGAGCAGTTCTTC	CASSGTSGVYNEQFF
TRBV19	-	-	TRBJ1-3	TGTGCCAGTAGTATAAACCGGGGCTCTGGAAACACCATATATTTT	CASSINRGSGNTIYF
TRBV15	once	-	TRBJ2-2	TGTGCCACCAGCATCTCCACCGGGGAGCTGTTTTTT	CATSISTGELFF
TRBV2	-	-	TRBJ2-1	TGTGCCCGTGGGATCGGGGGGCCCAATGAGCAGTTCTTC	CARGIGGPNEQFF
TRBV24-1	-	-	TRBJ2-3	TGTGCCACCAGTGCCCCCGGAGGGAGAAGCACAGATACGCAGTATTTT	CATSAPGGRSTDTQYF
TRBV5-4	-	TRBD2	TRBJ2-3	TGTGCCAGCAGCTCAGGACTAGCGGGGGGGCCGGTTACGCAGTATTTT	CASSSGLAGGPVTQYF
TRBV19	-	-	TRBJ2-2	TGTGCCAGTAGATACAGCTCCCGGCCCCGGGAGCTGTTTTTT	CASRYSSRPRELFF
TRBV3-1/TRBV3-2	-	TRBD2	TRBJ2-2	TGTGCCAGCAGCCAACTCAGCGGGGGATTCACCGGGGAGCTGTTTTTT	CASSQLSGGFTGELFF
TRBV7-6	-	-	TRBJ2-1	TGTGCCACCGGGAGCTCCTACAATGAGCAGTTCTTC	CATGSSYNEQFF
TRBV21-1	once	-	TRBJ1-1	TGTGCCAGCAGCAAGTTCTACTTAGCCTCCGCCACTGAAGCTTTCTTT	CASSKFYLASATEAFF
TRBV19	-	TRBD1	TRBJ2-3	TGTGCCAGTAGTATTGGACAGGGAGTATTCTTGGATACGCAGTATTTT	CASSIGQGVFLDTQYF
TRBV9	-	-	TRBJ2-2	TGTGCCAGCAGCGTTGCCCCGGACACTCTTCTCGTGGCCGGGGAGCTGTTTTTT	CASSVAPDTLLVAGELFF
TRBV5-4	-	-	TRBJ1-2	TGTGCCAGCAGCTTGGAAGGGGTAAGGGGCGGCTACACCTTC	CASSLEGVRGGYTF
TRBV4-3	-	-	TRBJ1-1	TGCGCCAGCAGCCTATCGGGGGGGGCAAACACTGAAGCTTTCTTT	CASSLSGGANTEAFF
TRBV19	once	-	TRBJ2-7	TGTGCCAGCGCCGACATGACTCAACGCGAGGGCGAGCAGTACTTC	CASADMTQREGEQYF
TRBV5-1	-	-	TRBJ2-2	TGCGCCAGCAGCTTGCGCAGATTTGAAACCGGGGAGCTGTTTTTT	CASSLRRFETGELFF
TRBV7-2	-	TRBD1	TRBJ2-7	TGTGCCAGCAGCTTAGGAACAGGGGAACGGGAGCAGTACTTC	CASSLGTGEREQYF
TRBV7-6	-	-	TRBJ1-5	TGTGCCAGCAGCTCAAATAGCAATCAGCCCCAGCATTTT	CASSSNSNQPQHF
TRBV9	-	-	TRBJ1-3	TGTGCCAGCAGCTCCCCCGGGAATGGAAACACCATATATTTT	CASSSPGNGNTIYF
TRBV12-3/TRBV12-4	-	-	TRBJ2-2	TGTGCCAGCAGCCACGGGGCCGGGGAGCTGTTTTTT	CASSHGAGELFF
TRBV7-2	-	TRBD1	TRBJ2-7	TGTGCCAGCAGCTTAGGACAGGGCCTCGAGCAGTACTTC	CASSLGQGLEQYF
TRBV10-3	-	-	TRBJ1-1	TGTGCCAGCGGACGGGAGAACACTGAAGCTTTCTTT	CASGRENTEAFF
TRBV7-9	-	-	TRBJ2-7	TGTGCCAGCAGCTTGGCAGGGTCCCACGAGCAGTACTTC	CASSLAGSHEQYF
TRBV18	-	-	TRBJ2-7	TGTGCCAGCTCACTTGGCGGATCTACCTTCACCGAGCAGTACTTC	CASSLGGSTFTEQYF
TRBV10-1	-	TRBD1	TRBJ1-3	TGCGCCCTCCCCGGGAACACAGGGGTCGTAGGAAACACCATATATTTT	CALPGNTGVVGNTIYF
TRBV18	once	TRBD2	TRBJ2-3	TGTGCCAGCTCATCCAGGACTAGCGACACAGATACGCAGTATTTT	CASSSRTSDTDTQYF
TRBV27	-	-	TRBJ2-6	TGTGCCAGCAAGGAGGGAACCGGGGCCAACGTCCTGACTTTC	CASKEGTGANVLTF
TRBV7-2	-	-	TRBJ2-3	TGTGCCAGCAGCCCCACTAGCACAGATACGCAGTATTTT	CASSPTSTDTQYF
TRBV9	-	-	TRBJ1-2	TGTGCCAGCAGCGCTACCGGGACTAGCCTAATCAATGGCTACACCTTC	CASSATGTSLINGYTF
TRBV7-9	-	-	TRBJ2-7	TGTGCCAGCAGCTTTTCAGTATCCTCCTACGAGCAGTACTTC	CASSFSVSSYEQYF
TRBV9	-	-	TRBJ1-4	TGTGCCAGCAGCGTAGGAAGGGCAGGAGGTAATGAAAAACTGTTTTTT	CASSVGRAGGNEKLFF
TRBV5-1	-	TRBD1	TRBJ2-7	TGCGCCAGCAGCTCCGGGACAGGGGCTTACTACGAGCAGTACTTC	CASSSGTGAYYEQYF
TRBV5-1	-	-	TRBJ1-2	TGCGCCAGCGGTCTCAGGGACTTAAACTATGGCTACACCTTC	CASGLRDLNYGYTF